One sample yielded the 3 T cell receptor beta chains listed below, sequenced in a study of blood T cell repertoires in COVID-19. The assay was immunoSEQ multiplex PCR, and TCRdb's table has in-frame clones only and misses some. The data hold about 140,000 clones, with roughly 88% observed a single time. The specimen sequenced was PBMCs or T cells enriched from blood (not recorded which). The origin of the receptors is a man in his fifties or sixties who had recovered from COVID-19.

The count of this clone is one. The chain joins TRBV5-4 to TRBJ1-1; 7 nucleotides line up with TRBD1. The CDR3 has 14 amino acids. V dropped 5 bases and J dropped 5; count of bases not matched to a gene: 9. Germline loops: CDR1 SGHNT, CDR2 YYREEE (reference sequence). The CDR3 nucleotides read TGTGCCAGCAGACGACAGGGCTCCTGGACTGAAGCTTTCTTT. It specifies CASRRQGSWTEAFF.

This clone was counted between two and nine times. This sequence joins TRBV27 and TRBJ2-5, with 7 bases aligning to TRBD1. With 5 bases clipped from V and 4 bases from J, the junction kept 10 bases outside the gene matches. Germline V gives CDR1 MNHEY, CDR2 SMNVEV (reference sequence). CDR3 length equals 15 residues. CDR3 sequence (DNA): TGTGCCAGCAGTCCGCGGGTAGGGGGCCTAGAGACCCAGTACTTC. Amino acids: CASSPRVGGLETQYF.

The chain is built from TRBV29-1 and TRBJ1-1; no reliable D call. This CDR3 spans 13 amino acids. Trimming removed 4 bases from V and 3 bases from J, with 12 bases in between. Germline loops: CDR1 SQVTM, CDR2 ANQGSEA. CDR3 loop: CSVVLQDHTEAFF. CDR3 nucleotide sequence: TGCAGCGTTGTTCTCCAGGATCACACTGAAGCTTTCTTT. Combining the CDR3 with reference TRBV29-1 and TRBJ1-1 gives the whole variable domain SAVISQKPSRDICQRGTSLTIQCQVDSQVTMMFWYRQQPGQSLTLIATANQGSEATYESGFVIDKFPISRPNLTFSTLTVSNMSPEDSSIYLCSVVLQDHTEAFFGQGTRLTVV.